Shown below are 12 T cell receptor beta chains from a single sample sequenced in a study of T cell repertoires in cytomegalovirus infection. One entry per CDR3 protein, called by TCRdb with MiXCR from the reads. The sample yields fewer than 300,000 distinct CDR3 sequences, about 23% seen once. The sequenced material came from PBMCs. The origin of the receptors is a human donor in good health (CMV status not recorded). Some clones in this sample may be carry-over from other donors' samples.

This clonotype was found many times. This chain uses TRBV7-8 with TRBJ2-3; no firm D call. CDR1 is SGHVS and CDR2 is FQNEAQ in the germline V gene. The CDR3 totals 12 residues. Trimming left V 5 bases short and J 3 bases short, with 6 bases between. DNA for the CDR3: TGTGCCAGCAGCGTCGCAACAGATACGCAGTATTTT. The encoded protein is CASSVATDTQYF.

This clonotype was found once. CDR3 protein: CASSRGLAGTGELFF. In nucleotides, the CDR3 is TGTGCCAGCAGTAGAGGACTAGCGGGAACCGGGGAGCTGTTTTTT. The chain is built from TRBV6-6 and TRBJ2-2; 12 nucleotides line up with TRBD2. The CDR3 totals 15 residues. Germline CDR1 MNHNY, CDR2 SVGAGI (reference sequence). V dropped 5 bases and J dropped 5; count of bases not matched to a gene: 3.

This chain uses TRBV28 with TRBJ2-7; tentatively, D is TRBD1 (5 bases). The V gene's germline CDR1 is MDHEN and CDR2 SYDVKM. The CDR3 is 15 residues long. V shed 6 bases and J shed 0 bases, with 15 bases lying between them. In DNA, the CDR3 is TGTGCCAGCAGCGGTCAGGGTCTTAGCTCCTACGAGCAGTACTTC. Translating it yields CASSGQGLSSYEQYF.

In this sample, this clonotype turned up many times. The chain recombines TRBV28 with TRBJ2-2, with 9 bases fitting TRBD2. The CDR3 totals 13 residues. The trim removed 5 bases at V and 7 bases at J, leaving 2 bases unmatched. CDR1 is MDHEN and CDR2 is SYDVKM in the germline V gene. CDR3: CASSSGRFGELFF. The DNA of the CDR3 is TGTGCCAGCAGTAGCGGGAGGTTCGGGGAGCTGTTTTTT.

With respect to this clonotype: This clone may be a read error of a much larger clone one base away. This chain links TRBV6-6 with TRBJ2-7; 7 bases align to TRBD2. Losses at the gene ends were 6 bases for V and 2 bases for J; bases not matched to a gene: 4. There are 13 residues in the CDR3. Germline loops: CDR1 MNHNY, CDR2 SVGAGI (reference sequence). CDR3 region: CASSQLATYEQYF. DNA for the CDR3: TGTGCCAGCAGCCAACTAGCGACCTACGAGCAGTACTTC.

The chain is built from TRBV15 and TRBJ1-1; D call uncertain. Germline-derived CDR1 and CDR2 are LNHNV and YYDKDF (reference sequence). The CDR3 has 14 residues. V lost 2 bases and J lost 1, with 8 bases in between. CDR3 amino acids: CATSRPGRNTEAFF. The CDR3 nucleotides are TGTGCCACCAGCAGACCTGGACGGAACACTGAAGCTTTCTTT.

This clonotype was recorded at least ten times. The chain couples TRBV7-2 to TRBJ2-5, with TRBD1 matching 9 bases. The CDR3 totals 18 residues. The germline V gene encodes CDR1 SGHTA and CDR2 FQGNSA. The J segment lost 2 bases and the V segment lost 1 base, leaving 11 bases of the junction unmatched. CDR3 coding DNA: TGTGCCAGCAGCTTAGGCGGGTCTACCGGGACAGGGCAAGAGACCCAGTACTTC. It codes for CASSLGGSTGTGQETQYF.

The CDR3 here is CASSDSRLAGVGDTQYF. CDR3 nucleotide sequence: TGTGCCAGTAGTGACAGCCGCCTAGCGGGGGTTGGAGATACGCAGTATTTT. The chain recombines TRBV19 with TRBJ2-3; TRBD2 aligns across 10 bases. With V trimmed by 5 bases and J by 5 bases, 13 bases remained unmatched. The CDR3 has 17 residues. Germline V lookup: CDR1 LNHDA, CDR2 SQIVND (reference sequence).

V usage is TRBV29-1 and J usage is TRBJ2-2; the D call may be TRBD1 or TRBD2 (7 bases each). Trimming shortened V by 6 bases and J by 7 bases, and 15 bases separated the two germline ends. This CDR3 is 13 amino acids long. The germline CDR1 and CDR2 sequences are SQVTM and ANQGSEA. This chain's CDR3 is CSVGEGASGELFF. CDR3 coding DNA: TGCAGCGTCGGGGAGGGGGCGAGCGGGGAGCTGTTTTTT.

This clonotype was seen ten or more times. The V gene is TRBV19, the J gene TRBJ2-3; no definite D call. This CDR3 is 14 amino acids long. Germline CDR1 LNHDA, CDR2 SQIVND (reference sequence). V shed 4 bases and J shed 0 bases, with 8 bases lying between them. CDR3 region: CASSNGYSTDTQYF. DNA of the CDR3: TGTGCCAGTAGTAACGGCTACAGCACAGATACGCAGTATTTT.

In its sample, this clonotype was seen many times. This chain's CDR3 is CASSLPQGDRLAGDLSDTQYF. For the CDR3, the DNA is TGTGCCAGCAGCTTACCCCAAGGCGACAGGCTAGCGGGAGACCTCAGCGATACGCAGTATTTT. The chain recombines TRBV7-2 with TRBJ2-3; 10 nucleotides line up with TRBD2. This CDR3 comprises 21 residues. Trimming cost V 2 bases and J 6 bases; bases outside gene matches: 23. The germline CDR1 and CDR2 sequences are SGHTA and FQGNSA. Drawing the rest from reference TRBV7-2 and TRBJ2-3, the complete variable domain is GAGVSQSPSNKVTEKGKDVELRCDPISGHTALYWYRQSLGQGLEFLIYFQGNSAPDKSGLPSDRFSAERTGGSVSTLTIQRTQQEDSAVYLCASSLPQGDRLAGDLSDTQYFGPGTRLTVL.

V and J are TRBV7-2 and TRBJ2-1; D not certain. The CDR3 consists of 13 residues. V lost 5 bases and J lost 0, with 5 bases in between. The V gene's germline CDR1 is SGHTA and CDR2 FQGNSA. CDR3 nucleotide sequence: TGTGCCAGCAGCCAACCCTCCTACAATGAGCAGTTCTTC. Residues: CASSQPSYNEQFF.